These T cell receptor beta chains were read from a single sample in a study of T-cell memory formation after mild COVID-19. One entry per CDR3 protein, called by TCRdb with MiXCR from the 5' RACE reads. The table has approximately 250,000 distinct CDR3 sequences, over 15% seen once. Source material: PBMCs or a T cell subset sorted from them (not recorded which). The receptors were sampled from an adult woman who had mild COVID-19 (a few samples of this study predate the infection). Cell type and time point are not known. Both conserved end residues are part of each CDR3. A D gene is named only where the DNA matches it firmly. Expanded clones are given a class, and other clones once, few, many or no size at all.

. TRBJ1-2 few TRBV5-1 CASSFDNYGYTF TGCGCCAGCAGCTTCGACAACTATGGCTACACCTTC
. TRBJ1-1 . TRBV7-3 CASSSGQGHTEAFF TGTGCCAGCAGCTCTGGGCAGGGACACACTGAAGCTTTCTTT
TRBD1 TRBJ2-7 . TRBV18 CASSITGEFSYEQYF TGTGCCAGCTCCATAACAGGGGAATTCTCCTACGAGCAGTACTTC
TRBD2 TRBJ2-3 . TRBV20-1 CSATRTSGRAGRTDTQYF TGCAGTGCCACCCGGACTAGCGGGAGGGCCGGGCGCACAGATACGCAGTATTTT
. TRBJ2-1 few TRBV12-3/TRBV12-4 CASSSGGGFGRSYNEQFF TGTGCCAGCAGTTCAGGAGGAGGGTTTGGTAGGTCCTACAATGAGCAGTTCTTC
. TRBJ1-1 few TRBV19 CASSPSFARTDTEAFF TGTGCCAGTAGCCCGAGTTTCGCGAGGACGGACACTGAAGCTTTCTTT
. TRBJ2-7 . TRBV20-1 CSASRNYEQYF TGCAGTGCTTCTAGAAACTACGAGCAGTACTTC
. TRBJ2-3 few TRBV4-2 CASSLRGEGTDTQYF TGTGCCAGCAGCCTGAGGGGGGAGGGCACAGATACGCAGTATTTT
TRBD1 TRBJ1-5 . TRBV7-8 CASSLATGRSTQHF TGTGCCAGCAGCCTTGCGACAGGGAGGTCGACCCAGCATTTT
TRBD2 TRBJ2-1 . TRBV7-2 CASSSLAGGPRVPYNEQFF TGTGCCAGCAGCTCTCTAGCGGGAGGGCCGAGGGTCCCCTACAATGAGCAGTTCTTC
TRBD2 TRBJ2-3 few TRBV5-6 CASRRNRDYTDTQYF TGTGCCAGCAGACGAAACCGGGACTACACAGATACGCAGTATTTT
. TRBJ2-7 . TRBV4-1 CASSPGRGSRSEQYF TGCGCCAGCAGCCCGGGGCGGGGTTCTCGGTCCGAGCAGTACTTC
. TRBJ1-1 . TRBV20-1 CSASGGFNTEAFF TGCAGTGCTAGCGGAGGGTTTAACACTGAAGCTTTCTTT
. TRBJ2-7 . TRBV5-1 CASSLDGRSQYEQYF TGCGCCAGCAGCTTGGACGGGAGAAGTCAGTACGAGCAGTACTTC
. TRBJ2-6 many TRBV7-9 CASSLRTVQSGANVLTF TGTGCCAGCAGCTTAAGGACTGTTCAATCTGGGGCCAACGTCCTGACTTTC
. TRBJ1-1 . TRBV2 CASTGKMNTEDFF TGTGCCAGCACAGGCAAGATGAACACTGAAGATTTCTTT
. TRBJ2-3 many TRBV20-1 CSRVESNTDTQYF TGCAGCAGGGTGGAAAGTAACACAGATACGCAGTATTTT
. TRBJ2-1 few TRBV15 CATSRGAQGSYNEQFF TGTGCCACCAGCAGAGGGGCACAGGGCTCCTACAATGAGCAGTTCTTC
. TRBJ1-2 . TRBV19 CASHGPATPDYGYTF TGTGCCAGCCATGGACCTGCCACACCTGACTATGGCTACACCTTC
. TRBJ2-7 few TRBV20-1 CSALGSHLSSYEQYF TGCAGTGCTCTAGGGTCGCACCTTAGCTCCTACGAGCAGTACTTC
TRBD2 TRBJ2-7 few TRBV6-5 CASSYSSGGAFLSYEQYF TGTGCCAGCAGTTACTCTAGCGGGGGGGCCTTCCTCTCCTACGAGCAGTACTTC
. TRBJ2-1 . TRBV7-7 CASSLSLAKVNEQFF TGTGCTAGCAGCTTGAGTCTAGCTAAAGTGAATGAGCAGTTCTTC